The clone carrying this TCR beta chain has only a few counts. Antigen specificity is unknown. This sample stems from a study of T cells after yellow fever vaccination. The study's findings and limits: Though it reached lower strength, the secondary response hit its peak faster, day 5 versus 15.

The CDR3 is made up of 13 amino acids. The ends were cut back, 0 bases at V and 7 bases at J, with 7 bases in the middle. The germline V gene encodes CDR1 KGHSH and CDR2 LQKENI. A 5'RACE template-switching step, the method used to make TCR cDNA, added a universal primer site and UMIs. TCRdb passed the 5' RACE reads through MiXCR, listing each CDR3 protein once. This table holds 70,000 or so distinct CDR3 sequences, 4.5% to 7.5% found once. This receptor was obtained from a man between 18 and 35 years old who received the YFV17D yellow fever vaccine. The chain couples TRBV18 to TRBJ1-5, with D maybe TRBD1 (6 bases). The source material was CD4+ T cells sorted from PBMCs, sampled roughly 15 days after the first yellow fever vaccination. The CDR3 loop is CASSPPGAQPQHF. In DNA, the CDR3 is TGTGCCAGCTCACCACCGGGGGCCCAGCCCCAGCATTTT.